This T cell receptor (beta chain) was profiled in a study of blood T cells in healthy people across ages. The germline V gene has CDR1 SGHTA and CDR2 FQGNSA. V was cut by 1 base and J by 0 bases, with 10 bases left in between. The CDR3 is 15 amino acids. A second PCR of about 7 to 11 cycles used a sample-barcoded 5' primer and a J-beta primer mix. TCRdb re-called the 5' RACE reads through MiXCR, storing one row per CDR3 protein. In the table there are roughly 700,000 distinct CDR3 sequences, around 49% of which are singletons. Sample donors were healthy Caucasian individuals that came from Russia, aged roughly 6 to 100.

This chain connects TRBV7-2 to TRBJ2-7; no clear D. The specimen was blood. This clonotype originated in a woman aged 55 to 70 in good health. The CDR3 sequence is CASSLGNTVSYEQYF. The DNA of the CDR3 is TGTGCCAGCAGCTTAGGAAATACGGTCTCCTACGAGCAGTACTTC.